Listed here is a single T cell receptor beta chain. These data belong to a study of cytomegalovirus exposure and HLA in healthy donors. Researchers ran the PCR with 60 Vbeta and 13 Jbeta primers. Clones were read by immunoSEQ multiplex PCR, and TCRdb kept only the in-frame ones, dropping some. The sample has approximately 170,000 clones; 65% to 75% are singletons. Trimming took 8 bases from V and 5 from J; bases not matched to a gene: 6. The V gene's germline CDR1 is SQVTM and CDR2 ANQGSEA. This CDR3 region has 12 residues. Sequenced sample: PBMCs. This TCR came from a man aged 25 to 40 in good health and CMV-seropositive. The rearrangement links TRBV29-1 to TRBJ2-5; TRBD1 matches at 9 bases. The CDR3 reads CSLQGARETQYF. As DNA, the CDR3 is TGCAGCTTACAGGGGGCCAGGGAGACCCAGTACTTC.